What follows are 16 T cell receptor beta chains derived from one specimen sequenced in a study. TCRdb re-derived calls from the 5' RACE reads in MiXCR, one entry per CDR3 protein. The data show fewer than 40,000 distinct CDR3 sequences, with around 22% seen just once and around 4.1% held by the top ten. Sequencing was done on a sample of memory CD4+ T cells sorted from blood. The sample's subset: memory CD4+ T cells, CD4+CD45RO+CD25-. The receptors were gathered from a female donor with breast cancer.

At least ten counts were recorded for this clonotype. V usage is TRBV4-2 and J usage is TRBJ2-1, with D perhaps matching TRBD1 (5 bases). The ends were cut back, 4 bases at V and 2 bases at J, with 12 bases in the middle. The CDR3 sequence is 15 residues long. CDR1 is LGHNA and CDR2 is YNFKEQ in the germline V gene. CDR3 region: CASSPGAGTYNEQFF. The CDR3 DNA sequence: TGTGCCAGCAGCCCTGGGGCTGGGACCTACAATGAGCAGTTCTTC.

This clonotype has just a few counts. This CDR3 reads CASSLGLGATGDIQYF. For the CDR3, the DNA is TGTGCCAGCAGCCTAGGTCTGGGAGCCACCGGGGACATTCAGTACTTC. The chain combines TRBV9 with TRBJ2-4; tentative D call: TRBD2 (5 bases). CDR1 SGDLS and CDR2 YYNGEE come from the germline V gene. Trimming left V 4 bases short and J 8 bases short, with 22 bases between. The CDR3 sequence is 16 residues long. Filled out from reference TRBV9 and TRBJ2-4, the complete variable domain reads DSGVTQTPKHLITATGQRVTLRCSPRSGDLSVYWYQQSLDQGLQFLIQYYNGEERAKGNILERFSAQQFPDLHSELNLSSLELGDSALYFCASSLGLGATGDIQYFGAGTRLSVL.

V gene TRBV28 combines with J gene TRBJ2-5; TRBD2 is a possible D gene (5 bases). The CDR3 runs 15 residues. The germline V and J ends were trimmed by 5 bases and 1 base, with 14 bases remaining between them. CDR1 is MDHEN, CDR2 SYDVKM, per germline. The CDR3 DNA follows: TGTGCCAGCAGTACGCTAGGAGGTTCCCAAGAGACCCAGTACTTC. As protein: CASSTLGGSQETQYF. Variable domain in full (rest from reference TRBV28 and TRBJ2-5): DVKVTQSSRYLVKRTGEKVFLECVQDMDHENMFWYRQDPGLGLRLIYFSYDVKMKEKGDIPEGYSVSREKKERFSLILESASTNQTSMYLCASSTLGGSQETQYFGPGTRLLVL.

The chain carries TRBV5-1 and TRBJ2-5, with 9 positions matching TRBD2. V was clipped by 2 bases and J by 5 bases; unmatched bases: 4. Germline CDR1 is SGHRS and CDR2 is YFSETQ. CDR3 length: 14 residues. The CDR3 DNA reads TGCGCCAGCAGCTTAGCGGGAGGTTCGGAGACCCAGTACTTC. The encoded protein is CASSLAGGSETQYF. The whole variable domain, remainder taken from reference TRBV5-1 and TRBJ2-5, is KAGVTQTPRYLIKTRGQQVTLSCSPISGHRSVSWYQQTPGQGLQFLFEYFSETQRNKGNFPGRFSGRQFSNSRSEMNVSTLELGDSALYLCASSLAGGSETQYFGPGTRLLVL.

A note on this clonotype: A much larger clone lies one base from this, so it may be a read error. The V and J genes are TRBV12-3 or TRBV12-4 and TRBJ2-1, with D possibly being TRBD2 (6 bases). The germline V and J ends were trimmed by 4 bases and 4 bases, with 14 bases remaining between them. The CDR3 spans 15 residues. The CDR3 spells CASSSRLAPYNEQFF. CDR3 in DNA: TGTGCCAGCAGTTCTCGGCTAGCGCCTTACAATGAGCAGTTCTTC.

The CDR3 loop reads CASSPWTGTETQYF. CDR3 nucleotides: TGTGCCAGCAGCCCCTGGACGGGGACGGAGACCCAGTACTTC. The chain couples TRBV7-2 to TRBJ2-5; D is perhaps TRBD1 or TRBD2 (5 bases each). Germline CDR1 reads SGHTA; CDR2 reads FQGNSA. V lost 5 bases and J lost 5, with 15 bases in between. CDR3 length: 14 residues.

At least ten counts were recorded for this clonotype. The chain joins TRBV5-6 to TRBJ2-1; D uncertain. The CDR3 totals 14 residues. The germline V gene encodes CDR1 SGHDT and CDR2 YYEEEE. V lost 1 base and J lost 3, with 8 bases in between. The CDR3 spells CASSLIGNYNEQFF. In DNA, the CDR3 is TGTGCCAGCAGCTTGATTGGGAACTACAATGAGCAGTTCTTC.

The chain carries TRBV3-1 and TRBJ1-2, with D unclear. The CDR3 is made up of 15 amino acids. Germline CDR1 reads LGHDT; CDR2 reads YNNKEL (reference sequence). V lost 1 base and J 2 bases, leaving 11 bases between the germline ends. The CDR3, as DNA: TGTGCCAGCAGCCAAGGGGTATTTGGAAACTATGGCTACACCTTC. Residues: CASSQGVFGNYGYTF.

V gene TRBV29-1 combines with J gene TRBJ2-1; D call uncertain. Trimming cost V 5 bases and J 9 bases, with 11 bases left between them. The V gene's germline CDR1 is SQVTM and CDR2 ANQGSEA. There are 11 residues in the CDR3. The chain's CDR3 is CSVSRSGEQFF. In nucleotides, the CDR3 is TGCAGCGTTTCTAGGTCGGGTGAGCAGTTCTTC.

This clonotype was observed a handful of times. This chain joins TRBV28 and TRBJ1-2, with D uncertain. CDR3 length equals 14 residues. Germline V CDR1 and CDR2: MDHEN, SYDVKM. Trimming cost V 2 bases and J 4 bases, with 11 bases left between them. The CDR3 here is CASSLAEQVYGYTF. CDR3 in DNA: TGTGCCAGCAGTTTAGCGGAGCAGGTCTATGGCTACACCTTC.

In this sample, this clonotype turned up a few times. J is TRBJ2-7 and V is TRBV7-9; 10 bases align to TRBD1. The germline V gene has CDR1 SEHNR and CDR2 FQNEAQ (reference sequence). The CDR3 has 14 amino acids. With V trimmed by 4 bases and J by 3 bases, 3 bases remained unmatched. The CDR3 region has the DNA TGTGCCAGCAGCTCGACAGGGGGCAGCTACGAGCAGTACTTC. Protein sequence: CASSSTGGSYEQYF.

This clonotype was detected many times. The chain couples TRBV6-2 or TRBV6-3 to TRBJ2-1; D gene unclear. Trimming left V 5 bases short and J 7 bases short, with 9 bases between. Germline assignment: CDR1 MNHEY and CDR2 SVGEGT. The CDR3 loop spans 12 amino acids. CDR3 DNA sequence: TGTGCCAGCAGTACATTGTCGAATGAGCAGTTCTTC. This encodes CASSTLSNEQFF.

This clonotype turned up a few times. The chain employs TRBV20-1 and TRBJ2-5; TRBD1 matches 9 bases. CDR1 is DFQATT and CDR2 is SNEGSKA in the germline V gene (reference sequence). Trimming removed 4 bases from V and 4 bases from J; junction bases left unmatched: 7. The CDR3 sequence is 14 residues long. The CDR3 here is CSATRTGEGETQYF. Here the CDR3 DNA reads TGCAGTGCTACGCGGACAGGGGAGGGAGAGACCCAGTACTTC.

This clonotype was seen more than once but under ten times. The chain uses TRBV6-5 and TRBJ2-7, with 10 nucleotides matching TRBD1. V was clipped by 2 bases and J by 5 bases; unmatched bases: 3. The CDR3 totals 14 residues. In germline, CDR1 is MNHEY, CDR2 SVGAGI. The CDR3 DNA follows: TGTGCCAGCAGTTACAAGGACAGGGGGGACGAGCAGTACTTC. Protein product: CASSYKDRGDEQYF.

By sample share, this clonotype is medium-sized. V usage is TRBV5-1 and J usage is TRBJ2-7, with 9 bases fitting TRBD1. The CDR3 sequence is 13 residues long. V was clipped by 3 bases and J by 4 bases; unmatched bases: 2. Germline assignment: CDR1 SGHRS and CDR2 YFSETQ. CDR3 in DNA: TGCGCCAGCAGCTGGGGGACAGGGTACGAGCAGTACTTC. Protein product: CASSWGTGYEQYF.

This clonotype is medium-sized (0.01 to 0.1%) within its sample. The chain links TRBV4-1 to TRBJ2-1; TRBD1 or TRBD2 may be the D gene (5 bases each). Germline V gene sequence: CDR1 MGHRA, CDR2 YSYEKL. The ends were cut back, 0 bases at V and 12 bases at J, with 9 bases in the middle. The CDR3 is 12 residues long. The CDR3 spells CASSQDGDGQFF. The CDR3 DNA reads TGCGCCAGCAGCCAAGATGGGGACGGGCAGTTCTTC.